What follows is one TCR beta chain and its context. Its binding antigen is unknown. Base qualities are not at hand, and no much larger clone is one base apart. The sample's treatment or condition label, decoded: roughly 19 received Ad26.COV2.S at low or high dose, single or two shots; 5 received placebo; per-sample allocation not given. For vaccine and placebo recipients, the sequenced repertoires came from samples collected on day 63 after the first injection. In Cohort 1b, 20 to 25 adults aged 18-55 years were enrolled at a single site in Boston, USA, between 29 July and 7 August 2020. As a vaccine, Ad26.COV2.S was a replication-incompetent adenovirus type 26 vector that expressed a prefusion-stabilized SARS-CoV-2 spike protein derived from the original Wuhan strain. The CDR3 starts with the cysteine, ends with the phenylalanine, and has 16 residues. Left in the record is the CDR3 DNA by itself, 48 bases read in frame from the first base. As encoded in the germline V gene, CDR1 is SGHTA while CDR2 is FQGNSA. V lost 5 bases and J lost 0 bases; the stretch between them is 14 bases long.

The data originate from a study of Ad26.COV2.S vaccination and SARS-CoV-2 variants (dated by TCRdb to the early 2020s). About the investigation overall: Vaccine-arm donors came from COV1001, a multicentre, randomized, double-blind, placebo-controlled phase I-IIa trial of Ad26.COV2.S in healthy adults. Investigators did not know the trial group allocation while performing experiments and assessing outcomes. Trial participants were randomized into five groups of five: low-dose or high-dose Ad26.COV2.S given once or twice, or placebo on both occasions. Dosing of Ad26.COV2.S was intramuscular, at either 5x10^10 or 1x10^11 viral particles, delivered as one shot or as two shots spaced 56 days apart. The TCR-sequenced set comprised approximately 32 samples: some 20 Ad26.COV2.S vaccine recipients, 5 placebo recipients and 8 SARS-CoV-2 convalescent individuals. The specificity and breadth of SARS-CoV-2-reactive T cell receptors after Ad26.COV2.S vaccination were assessed by TCRbeta repertoire sequencing.

The immunoSEQ Assay was the method used to sequence TCRbeta CDR3 regions. After extraction, genomic DNA underwent amplification by bias-controlled multiplex PCR, followed by high-throughput sequencing. In the source study's methods: To quantify the absolute abundance of every unique TCRbeta CDR3 region, sequences were collapsed and filtered. T cell fraction was estimated by normalization of TCRbeta template counts to usable DNA, with usable DNA being measured through amplification of reference genes present in all nucleated cells. Repertoire TCRs were annotated as SARS-CoV-2-specific when V gene, CDR3 amino acid sequence and J gene were exactly matched to a known reactive TCR set. The reference SARS-CoV-2 TCR set came from MIRA and was filtered for enrichment in COVID-19-positive ImmuneCODE repertoires, removing public or cross-reactive TCRs. Drawing on the MIRA antigens, annotated TCRs were analysed further at the level of specific ORF or position within ORF. Breadth was defined as annotated unique rearrangements over total unique productive rearrangements; depth was the summed frequency of those rearrangements. Group comparisons of TCR breadth used two-sided Wilcoxon rank-sum tests. As stored in TCRdb, this immuneACCESS dataset retains in-frame rearrangements with V and J assigned. A fraction of the clones does not appear; measured against another copy, unresolved V genes explain less than half of the discrepancy, and the remainder lacks a known reason. The DNA was the basis for D and trimming; V, J and clone size are from that table. Present in this sample are hundreds of thousands of clones, roughly 90% of which were seen just once. Approximately 1.5% of the sample belongs to the ten largest clones.

Points the paper makes about the study in general: Ad26.COV2.S recipients had higher spike-specific TCR breadth than placebo recipients (P = 0.0014). According to the authors, total T cell responses may have been underestimated by the TCR breadth and depth analyses. Non-spike TCR breadth was comparable between vaccine and placebo recipients, consistent with the vaccine containing only spike. The study was not powered to compare responses between vaccine doses or regimens. After vaccination, spike-specific CD8+ and CD4+ T cell responses were reported to show substantial breadth.

Sequencing was performed on peripheral blood, taken in a trial of Ad26.COV2.S vaccine versus placebo. The clonotype originates from a person aged 18-60 years who received the Ad26.COV2.S COVID-19 vaccine or a placebo. Here the chain combines TRBV7-2 and TRBJ1-3; too little of a D gene remains to name it. CDR3 protein: CASSLGPSSSGNTIYF. In nucleotides, the sequence is TGTGCCAGCAGCCTCGGGCCCTCGAGCTCTGGAAACACCATATATTTT.